This paragraph reports one T cell receptor beta chain. Its cognate antigen is unknown. Only in-frame clones appear in the TCRdb table, and some are missing; sequencing was by immunoSEQ multiplex PCR. The profile covers under 150,000 clones, with more than 85% appearing a single time and roughly 0.96% taken by the ten largest. The data were obtained in a study of T cell responses to AZD1222 COVID-19 vaccine. Germline V gives CDR1 SEHNR, CDR2 FQNEAQ (reference sequence). The V segment lost 4 bases and the J segment 4 bases; nucleotides outside the gene matches: 4. This CDR3 is 15 amino acids long. General study findings and limits: White British ancestry dominated among donors, who included more females, and clonal diversity was possibly underestimated.

The TCR was taken from an adult in good health. The V call is TRBV7-9, the J call TRBJ2-5; 12 bases are shared with TRBD2. The material sequenced was peripheral blood, taken on day 0 of AZD1222 vaccination. The CDR3 spells CASSSSGGAGETQYF. The CDR3, as DNA: TGTGCCAGCAGCTCTAGCGGGGGGGCAGGAGAGACCCAGTACTTC.